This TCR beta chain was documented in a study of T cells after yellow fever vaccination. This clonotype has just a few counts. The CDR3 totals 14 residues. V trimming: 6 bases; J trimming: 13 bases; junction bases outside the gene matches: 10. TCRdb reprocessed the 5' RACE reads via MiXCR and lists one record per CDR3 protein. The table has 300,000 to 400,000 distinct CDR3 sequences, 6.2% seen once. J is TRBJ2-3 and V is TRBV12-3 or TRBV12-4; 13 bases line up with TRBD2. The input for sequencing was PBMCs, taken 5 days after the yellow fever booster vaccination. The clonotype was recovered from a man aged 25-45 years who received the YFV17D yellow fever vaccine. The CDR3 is CASRLAGGPGKEYF. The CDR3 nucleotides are TGTGCCAGCAGACTAGCGGGAGGGCCTGGCAAAGAGTATTTT.